These T cell receptor beta chains were read from a single sample in a study of Graves' ophthalmopathy and Graves' hyperthyroidism. TCRdb ran MiXCR on the multiplex PCR reads and lists one entry per CDR3 protein. The data hold just over 600,000 distinct CDR3 sequences, with over 20% observed a single time. The sequenced material came from peripheral blood. The origin of the receptors is a woman aged 18 to 35 with stable Graves' hyperthyroidism. Some clones in this sample may be carry-over from other donors' samples. Each CDR3 is given with its conserved first and last residue. A D gene is named only where the DNA matches it firmly. The listing skips clone size in some rows; elsewhere it reads once, few, many or a size class.

D,J,size,V,CDR3,DNA
-,TRBJ2-7,many,TRBV6-5,CASSYNAGRSYEQYF,TGTGCCAGCAGTTACAATGCGGGGCGCTCCTACGAGCAGTACTTC
-,TRBJ1-1,few,TRBV6-5,CASSYSVPQGTEAFF,TGTGCCAGCAGTTACTCGGTCCCCCAGGGCACTGAAGCTTTCTTT
-,TRBJ1-1,few,TRBV12-3/TRBV12-4,CASSLARTDMNTEAFF,TGTGCCAGCAGTTTAGCCCGAACAGATATGAACACTGAAGCTTTCTTT
-,TRBJ1-4,many,TRBV27,CASTNSATNEKLFF,TGTGCCAGCACCAACAGTGCAACTAATGAAAAACTGTTTTTT
-,TRBJ1-1,many,TRBV7-3,CASSFQMNTEAFF,TGTGCCAGCAGCTTCCAGATGAACACTGAAGCTTTCTTT
-,TRBJ2-7,many,TRBV11-2,CASSINSYEQYF,TGTGCCAGCAGCATCAACAGCTACGAGCAGTACTTC
-,TRBJ1-1,few,TRBV4-2,CASSQGVGLATEAFF,TGTGCCAGCAGCCAAGGAGTAGGGTTGGCCACTGAAGCTTTCTTT
TRBD1,TRBJ2-5,few,TRBV6-2/TRBV6-3,CASSRGTGYYETQYF,TGTGCCAGCAGCAGAGGGACAGGGTATTACGAGACCCAGTACTTC
-,TRBJ2-5,few,TRBV6-2/TRBV6-3,CASSYSAGTPRETQYF,TGTGCCAGCAGTTACAGCGCCGGGACCCCCAGAGAGACCCAGTACTTC
-,TRBJ1-6,-,TRBV4-1,CASNQEGMQALHF,TGCGCCAGCAACCAAGAAGGAATGCAGGCCCTCCACTTT
-,TRBJ2-4,few,TRBV6-1,CASREGAGDIKYF,TGTGCCAGCAGGGAGGGGGCCGGAGACATTAAGTACTTC
-,TRBJ1-1,many,TRBV3-1,CASSHSRPNTEAFF,TGTGCCAGCAGTCACTCCCGACCGAACACTGAAGCTTTCTTT
-,TRBJ1-5,-,TRBV12-3/TRBV12-4,CASSRGSSNQPQHF,TGTGCCAGCTCCAGAGGGTCCAGCAATCAGCCCCAGCATTTT
TRBD1,TRBJ1-5,many,TRBV7-2,CASSPDRGYSNQPQHF,TGTGCCAGCAGCCCCGACAGGGGATATAGCAATCAGCCCCAGCATTTT
-,TRBJ1-2,-,TRBV12-5,CTSGPFRHGYTF,TGTACTAGTGGACCCTTCAGGCATGGCTACACCTTC
-,TRBJ2-5,-,TRBV30,CAWSGLEQGTQYF,TGTGCCTGGAGTGGTTTAGAGCAGGGGACCCAGTACTTC
-,TRBJ1-6,many,TRBV5-1,CASSNSGLYSPLHF,TGCGCCAGCAGCAATTCAGGGTTGTATTCACCCCTCCACTTT
TRBD2,TRBJ2-7,-,TRBV11-2,CASSRHSGGLTSYEQYF,TGTGCCAGCAGCAGACATAGCGGGGGACTCACTTCCTACGAGCAGTACTTC
TRBD2,TRBJ2-7,few,TRBV5-1,CASSLGWTSLAREQYF,TGCGCCAGCAGCTTGGGATGGACTAGCTTGGCGCGCGAGCAGTACTTC
-,TRBJ1-1,-,TRBV20-1,CSADRGRGNTEAFF,TGCAGTGCTGACCGGGGCCGGGGGAACACTGAAGCTTTCTTT
TRBD1,TRBJ2-7,-,TRBV12-3/TRBV12-4,CASSYEDRASYEQYF,TGTGCCAGCAGTTACGAGGACAGGGCCTCCTACGAGCAGTACTTC
TRBD1,TRBJ1-1,many,TRBV6-4,CASTKKGFTGGVGMNTEAFF,TGTGCCAGCACTAAAAAGGGGTTTACAGGGGGAGTTGGGATGAACACTGAAGCTTTCTTT
-,TRBJ1-1,many,TRBV11-2,CASSLDRGAPPDTEAFF,TGTGCCAGCAGCTTAGATCGAGGGGCCCCACCGGACACTGAAGCTTTCTTT
-,TRBJ1-1,few,TRBV12-3/TRBV12-4,CASSSGVGTEAFF,TGTGCCAGCAGCTCCGGGGTTGGAACTGAAGCTTTCTTT
-,TRBJ1-5,-,TRBV15,CATSRDKRNQPQHF,TGTGCCACCAGCAGAGATAAACGGAATCAGCCCCAGCATTTT
-,TRBJ2-2,many,TRBV5-1,CASSSDSGELFF,TGCGCCAGCAGCTCGGACAGCGGGGAGCTGTTTTTT
-,TRBJ2-2,many,TRBV4-1,CASSQWRELDTGELFF,TGCGCCAGCAGCCAATGGAGGGAACTCGACACCGGGGAGCTGTTTTTT
TRBD2,TRBJ2-5,few,TRBV9,CASSTPRGTSRQETQYF,TGTGCCAGCAGCACACCCCGGGGGACTAGCAGACAAGAGACCCAGTACTTC
-,TRBJ2-5,-,TRBV2,CASSGGGWETQYF,TGTGCCAGCAGTGGAGGGGGATGGGAGACCCAGTACTTC
-,TRBJ1-1,many,TRBV20-1,CSAGIPGREEAFF,TGCAGTGCTGGGATCCCTGGGAGGGAGGAAGCTTTCTTT
-,TRBJ1-1,-,TRBV4-1,CASSGHFGNTEAFF,TGCGCCAGCAGCGGTCATTTCGGGAACACTGAAGCTTTCTTT
TRBD1,TRBJ2-7,many,TRBV6-1,CASNMVGTGSRDEQYF,TGTGCCAGCAACATGGTCGGGACAGGGAGTCGGGACGAGCAGTACTTC
-,TRBJ1-5,-,TRBV30,CAWKPGGNQPQHF,TGTGCCTGGAAACCGGGGGGGAATCAGCCCCAGCATTTT
-,TRBJ2-7,few,TRBV19,CASSTPGYEQYF,TGTGCCAGTAGTACCCCGGGGTACGAGCAGTACTTC
-,TRBJ2-7,many,TRBV11-2,CASSNPGHRLEEQYF,TGTGCCAGCAGCAATCCGGGACACCGACTAGAGGAGCAGTACTTC
-,TRBJ1-4,many,TRBV2,CASWGVETLNEKLFF,TGTGCCAGCTGGGGGGTAGAGACACTTAATGAAAAACTGTTTTTT
TRBD1,TRBJ2-5,many,TRBV7-2,CASSFQRQGLIPQF,TGTGCCAGCAGCTTCCAAAGACAGGGTTTAATCCCCCAGTTC
-,TRBJ2-7,few,TRBV7-6,CASSPSPTYEQYF,TGTGCCAGCAGCCCTAGCCCGACCTACGAGCAGTACTTC
-,TRBJ2-7,many,TRBV24-1,CATSSGALGYEQYF,TGTGCCACCAGCTCCGGGGCCCTGGGATACGAGCAGTACTTC
-,TRBJ1-5,few,TRBV4-3,CASSPGLITQPQHF,TGCGCCAGCAGCCCGGGACTCATCACTCAGCCCCAGCATTTT
-,TRBJ2-3,-,TRBV20-1,CSARVNEGTQYF,TGCAGTGCTAGGGTTAACGAGGGGACGCAGTATTTT
TRBD2,TRBJ2-6,many,TRBV6-2/TRBV6-3,CASSTGTSGVSGANVLTF,TGTGCCAGCAGTACCGGGACTAGCGGGGTATCTGGGGCCAACGTCCTGACTTTC
-,TRBJ1-2,-,TRBV18,CASSASAPEAGYTF,TGTGCCAGCTCAGCCTCGGCCCCTGAGGCTGGCTACACCTTC
-,TRBJ1-3,many,TRBV6-5,CASSYSLVGGSGNTIYF,TGTGCCAGCAGTTACTCGCTCGTCGGGGGAAGTGGAAACACCATATATTTT
TRBD2,TRBJ2-5,-,TRBV4-1,CASSHTSGGVETQYF,TGCGCCAGCAGCCATACTAGCGGGGGGGTAGAGACCCAGTACTTC
-,TRBJ2-7,many,TRBV6-1,CASSDPGPNDQYF,TGTGCCAGCAGTGATCCGGGGCCTAACGATCAGTACTTC
-,TRBJ1-1,many,TRBV9,CASSRTSGSAERTEAFF,TGTGCCAGCAGCAGAACGTCCGGGAGCGCCGAAAGGACTGAAGCTTTCTTT